What follows is one T cell receptor beta chain and its context. Its specificity is not known. Trimming cost V 1 base and J 5 bases; bases outside gene matches: 3. Germline lookup yields CDR1 SGHTA and CDR2 FQGTGA. The CDR3 is 14 residues long. The data were taken from a study of T cell responses to AZD1222 COVID-19 vaccine. TCRdb keeps only in-frame clones here, not all; method: immunoSEQ multiplex PCR. The data hold under 150,000 clones, with under 90% observed a single time. Whole-study results and caveats: Baseline antibody screening turned up just a handful of seropositive AZD1222 recipients. Clonal diversity may have been underestimated in mostly white British donors. Spike-wide vaccine-associated CD4 TCRs dominated at 160-218 and 743-854.

The study pooled second doses at about 4 or about 12 weeks. The source material was peripheral blood, sampled 28 days after the second AZD1222 dose. The receptor comes from an adult who received the AZD1222 COVID-19 vaccine. V and J are TRBV7-3 and TRBJ2-7, with 9 bases that match TRBD2. The CDR3 sequence is CASSLNVAGDEQYF. CDR3 nucleotides: TGTGCCAGCAGCTTAAATGTAGCGGGAGACGAGCAGTACTTC.